These 20 T cell receptor beta chains were all obtained from the same sample, sequenced in a study of blood T cell repertoires in COVID-19 (dated by TCRdb to 2018 to 2020). The method behind the library was the immunoSEQ multiplex PCR assay. Sourced from immuneACCESS, this table was stored by TCRdb with only in-frame sequences that have V and J called. A share of the clones is absent; for the studies checked, an unresolved V gene accounts for under half, and the remainder has no known explanation. The sample contains over 90,000 clones, around nine tenths of them found a single time. The ten largest make up around 2.9% of the sample. Sequencing was performed on peripheral blood. The receptor source for this set is a man aged 50-59 years with active or convalescent COVID-19.

The V gene is TRBV27, the J gene TRBJ2-5; 12 positions match TRBD2. The CDR3 runs to 19 residues. Germline V gene sequence: CDR1 MNHEY, CDR2 SMNVEV (reference sequence). Trimming at V came to 5 bases and at J to 1 base, leaving 14 bases not matched to a gene. In nucleotides, the CDR3 is TGTGCCAGCAGTCCTAGCGGGGGGGTGTCTATCCCTACCCAAGAGACCCAGTACTTC. Protein product: CASSPSGGVSIPTQETQYF.

The chain employs TRBV6-5 and TRBJ1-6; tentatively, D is TRBD1 (5 bases). V lost 7 bases to trimming and J lost 10 bases, with 14 bases between them. Germline CDR1 reads MNHEY; CDR2 reads SVGAGI. This CDR3 has 13 amino acids. For the CDR3, the DNA is TGTGCCAGCACTCAAAGGGGAAACTCACCCCTCCACTTT. Its translation: CASTQRGNSPLHF.

This clone showed up just once. J is TRBJ2-1 and V is TRBV5-1; the match to TRBD2 covers 9 bases. The CDR3 runs to 16 residues. J lost 4 bases, V lost 4 bases, and 9 bases had no gene match. Germline lookup yields CDR1 SGHRS and CDR2 YFSETQ. CDR3 in amino acids: CASSLRASGVYNEQFF. The DNA for the CDR3 is TGCGCCAGCAGCCTTCGGGCTAGCGGGGTTTACAATGAGCAGTTCTTC.

The chain is built from TRBV18 and TRBJ1-3, with 7 bases aligning to TRBD1. Germline V lookup: CDR1 KGHSH, CDR2 LQKENI. The CDR3 totals 14 residues. The junction had 5 bases not matched to a gene; V was cut back by 6 bases and J by 3 bases. This chain's CDR3 is CASSGGDSGNTIYF. CDR3 in DNA: TGTGCCAGCTCCGGAGGGGACAGTGGAAACACCATATATTTT. The full variable domain, completed using reference TRBV18 and TRBJ1-3, is NAGVMQNPRHLVRRRGQEARLRCSPMKGHSHVYWYRQLPEEGLKFMVYLQKENIIDESGMPKERFSAEFPKEGPSILRIQQVVRGDSAAYFCASSGGDSGNTIYFGEGSWLTVV.

The chain has TRBV10-3 and TRBJ2-7, with 8 bases aligning to TRBD1. The germline CDR1 and CDR2 sequences are ENHRY and SYGVKD. With 2 bases clipped from V and 2 bases from J, the junction kept 5 bases outside the gene matches. The CDR3 spans 15 residues. The CDR3 coding sequence is TGTGCCATCAGTGAGGGGACAGGCTATACCTACGAGCAGTACTTC. Its protein product is CAISEGTGYTYEQYF.

V usage is TRBV7-6 and J usage is TRBJ1-2; D is perhaps TRBD1 (6 bases). The CDR3 runs to 17 residues. The V end lost 0 bases, the J end lost 0 bases, and 14 bases lay between the germline ends. CDR1 and CDR2 from the germline V gene are SGHVS and FNYEAQ. Here the CDR3 reads CASSLAERGASNYGYTF. The CDR3 region has the DNA TGTGCCAGCAGCTTAGCCGAGCGGGGGGCCTCTAACTATGGCTACACCTTC. The full variable domain, with the rest looked up from reference TRBV7-6 and TRBJ1-2, is GAGVSQSPRYKVTKRGQDVALRCDPISGHVSLYWYRQALGQGPEFLTYFNYEAQQDKSGLPNDRFSAERPEGSISTLTIQRTEQRDSAMYRCASSLAERGASNYGYTFGSGTRLTVV.

The chain joins TRBV5-6 to TRBJ2-6; D is uncertain. CDR3 length: 14 residues. Germline CDR1 reads SGHDT; CDR2 reads YYEEEE. Trimming cost V 2 bases and J 2 bases, with 5 bases left between them. The CDR3 sequence is CASSLITGANVLTF. CDR3 DNA sequence: TGTGCCAGCAGCTTAATCACTGGGGCCAACGTCCTGACTTTC.

This clone appeared a single time. The chain employs TRBV4-1 and TRBJ1-1, with a tentative D call TRBD1 (5 bases). This CDR3 comprises 14 residues. The germline CDR1 and CDR2 sequences are MGHRA and YSYEKL. The V and J ends lost 2 bases and 3 bases respectively, with 10 bases between them. This CDR3 reads CASSQKGAYTEAFF. DNA for the CDR3: TGCGCCAGCAGCCAAAAAGGGGCCTACACTGAAGCTTTCTTT.

The V and J genes are TRBV28 and TRBJ1-6; 7 bases line up with TRBD1. CDR1 and CDR2 from the germline V gene are MDHEN and SYDVKM. This CDR3 is built from 15 residues. V lost 5 bases and J lost 5; bases outside the gene matches: 6. CDR3: CASSPTGTDNSPLHF. CDR3 sequence (DNA): TGTGCCAGCAGTCCAACAGGGACAGATAATTCACCCCTCCACTTT.

Written as DNA, the CDR3 is TGTGCCAGTAGTACGGGGGGCAGACTTTTCACAGATACGCAGTATTTT. This gives the protein CASSTGGRLFTDTQYF. The rearrangement links TRBV19 to TRBJ2-3, with D tentatively TRBD2 (7 bases). This CDR3 is 16 amino acids long. Trimming stripped 4 bases from V and 2 bases from J, with 16 bases between. From germline, CDR1 is LNHDA and CDR2 SQIVND (reference sequence).

This rearrangement joins TRBV7-2 to TRBJ2-5; D gene uncertain. Germline loops: CDR1 SGHTA, CDR2 FQGNSA. This CDR3 is built from 11 residues. The V end lost 5 bases, the J end lost 4 bases, and 5 bases lay between the germline ends. CDR3 sequence reads: CASSPRETQYF. DNA of the CDR3: TGTGCCAGCAGCCCTAGAGAGACCCAGTACTTC.

The genes are TRBV25-1 and TRBJ1-5; possibly TRBD1 for D (5 bases). The V end lost 4 bases, the J end lost 5 bases, and 18 bases lay between the germline ends. Germline V gene lookup returns CDR1 MGHDK and CDR2 SYGVNS. The CDR3 has 16 residues. The CDR3 sequence: CASSGSGTAVHQPQHF. In nucleotides, the CDR3 is TGTGCCAGCAGTGGATCCGGGACTGCAGTCCATCAGCCCCAGCATTTT.

Turning to this clone: The germline gene is not matched at one end of the junction; a read error may be the cause. The CDR3 loop is CASSPTDQETQYF. The CDR3 nucleotides read TGTGCCAGCAGTCCGACAGATCAAGAAACCCAGTACTTC. The J gene is TRBJ2-5, the V gene TRBV12-3 or TRBV12-4, with D perhaps matching TRBD1 (5 bases). The CDR3 is 13 residues long.

Notes on this clone: This same CDR3 is encoded by further DNA sequences in the sample. The rearrangement links TRBV28 to TRBJ1-2, with TRBD1 as a possible D gene (6 bases). CDR3 length equals 13 residues. V gave up 2 bases and J gave up 4 bases, with 8 bases separating them. Germline V lookup: CDR1 MDHEN, CDR2 SYDVKM. CDR3 in DNA: TGTGCCAGCAGTTTAGGACAGTTCTATGGCTACACCTTC. It translates to CASSLGQFYGYTF.

This rearrangement joins TRBV9 to TRBJ2-1; 9 bases align to TRBD1. Trimming at V came to 0 bases and at J to 4 bases, leaving 2 bases not matched to a gene. Germline V gene sequence: CDR1 SGDLS, CDR2 YYNGEE. This CDR3 is 15 amino acids long. CDR3 protein: CASSVVGQGYNEQFF. The CDR3 DNA reads as TGTGCCAGCAGCGTAGTGGGACAGGGATACAATGAGCAGTTCTTC.

The chain has TRBV28 and TRBJ1-2; tentatively, D is TRBD1 (5 bases). V gave up 11 bases and J gave up 4 bases, with 17 bases separating them. CDR3 length: 13 amino acids. Germline V CDR1 and CDR2: MDHEN, SYDVKM. The CDR3 DNA is TGTGCCTCTGGCGGGGCGAGGGGCTATGGCTACACCTTC. Translated, it gives CASGGARGYGYTF.

The chain has TRBV2 and TRBJ2-1; D is ambiguous. Germline-derived CDR1 and CDR2 are SNHLY and FYNNEI. This CDR3 has 14 amino acids. Trimming left V 4 bases short and J 6 bases short, with 13 bases between. In DNA form, the CDR3 reads TGTGCCAGCAGTGTCCTCCTAAGTAGCAATGAGCAGTTCTTC. Its protein is CASSVLLSSNEQFF.

The chain is built from TRBV24-1 and TRBJ2-3, with 12 bases that match TRBD1. V lost 5 bases and J lost 3; bases outside the gene matches: 8. Germline V gives CDR1 KGHDR, CDR2 SFDVKD. The CDR3 covers 17 residues. CDR3 DNA: TGTGCCACCAGTGTTTTTGCGGGACAGGGGGCTACAGATACGCAGTATTTT. This gives the protein CATSVFAGQGATDTQYF.

The chain is built from TRBV28 and TRBJ1-6, with D perhaps matching TRBD1 (5 bases). Germline CDR1 and CDR2: MDHEN and SYDVKM. Between the trimmed V and J ends, which lost 7 bases and 9 bases, there was a span of 16 bases. The CDR3 length is 14 residues. The CDR3, as DNA: TGTGCCAGCAAATCGGGCGGGGGTGGTTCACCCCTCCACTTT. Translated, it gives CASKSGGGGSPLHF.

The chain links TRBV19 to TRBJ1-3; tentative D call: TRBD1 (6 bases). This CDR3 region has 16 residues. Trimming shortened V by 4 bases and J by 2 bases, and 15 bases separated the two germline ends. Germline V CDR1 and CDR2: LNHDA, SQIVND (reference sequence). CDR3 loop: CASSTNRQGTGNTIYF. In DNA form, the CDR3 reads TGTGCCAGTAGTACAAACCGTCAGGGGACTGGAAACACCATATATTTT.